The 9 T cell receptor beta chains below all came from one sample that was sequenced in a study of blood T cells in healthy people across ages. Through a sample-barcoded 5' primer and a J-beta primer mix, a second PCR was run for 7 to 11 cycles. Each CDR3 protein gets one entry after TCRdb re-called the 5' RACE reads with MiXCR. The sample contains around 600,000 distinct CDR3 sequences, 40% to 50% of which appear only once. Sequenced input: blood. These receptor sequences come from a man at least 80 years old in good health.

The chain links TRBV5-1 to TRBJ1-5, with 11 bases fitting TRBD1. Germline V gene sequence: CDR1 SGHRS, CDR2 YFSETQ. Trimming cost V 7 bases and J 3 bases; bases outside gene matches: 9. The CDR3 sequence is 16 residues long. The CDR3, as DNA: TGCGCCAGCCGACCGGGGACAGGGGGAGACAATCAGCCCCAGCATTTT. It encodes CASRPGTGGDNQPQHF.

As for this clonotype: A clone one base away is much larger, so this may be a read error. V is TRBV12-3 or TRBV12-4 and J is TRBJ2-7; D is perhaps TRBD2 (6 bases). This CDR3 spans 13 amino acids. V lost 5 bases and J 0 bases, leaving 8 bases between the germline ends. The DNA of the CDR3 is TGTGCCAGCAGTGGGGGGAGCTCCTACGAGCAGTACTTC. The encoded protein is CASSGGSSYEQYF.

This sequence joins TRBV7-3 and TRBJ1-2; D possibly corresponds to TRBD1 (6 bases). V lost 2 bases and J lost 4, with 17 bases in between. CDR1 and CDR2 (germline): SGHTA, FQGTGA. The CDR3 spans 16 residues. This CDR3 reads CASSLSPRGQTYGYTF. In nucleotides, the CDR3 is TGTGCCAGCAGCTTATCCCCCCGGGGGCAGACCTATGGCTACACCTTC.

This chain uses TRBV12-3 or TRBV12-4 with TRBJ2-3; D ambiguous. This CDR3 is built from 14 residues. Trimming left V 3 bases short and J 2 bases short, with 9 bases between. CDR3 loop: CASSFDLTTDTQYF. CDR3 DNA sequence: TGTGCCAGCAGTTTCGACCTTACCACAGATACGCAGTATTTT.

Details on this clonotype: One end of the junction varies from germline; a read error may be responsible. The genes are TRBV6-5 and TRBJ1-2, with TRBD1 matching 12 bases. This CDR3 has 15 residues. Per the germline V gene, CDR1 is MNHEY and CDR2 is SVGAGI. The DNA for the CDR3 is TGTGCCTGCAGTTACTGGGACAGGGGGCGTCGGGGCTACACCTTC. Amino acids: CACSYWDRGRRGYTF.

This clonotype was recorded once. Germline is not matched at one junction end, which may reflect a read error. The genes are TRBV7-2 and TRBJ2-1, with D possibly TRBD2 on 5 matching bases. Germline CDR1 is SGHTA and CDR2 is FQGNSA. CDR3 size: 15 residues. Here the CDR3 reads CASSLDRAAHKEQFF. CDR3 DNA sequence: TGTGCCAGCAGCTTAGACCGAGCGGCTCACAAGGAGCAGTTCTTC.

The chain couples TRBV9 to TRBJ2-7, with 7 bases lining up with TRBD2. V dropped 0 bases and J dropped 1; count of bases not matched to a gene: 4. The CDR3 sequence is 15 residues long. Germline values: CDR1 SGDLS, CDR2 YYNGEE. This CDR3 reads CASSVGAGYSYEQYF. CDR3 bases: TGTGCCAGCAGCGTAGGAGCGGGGTATTCCTACGAGCAGTACTTC.

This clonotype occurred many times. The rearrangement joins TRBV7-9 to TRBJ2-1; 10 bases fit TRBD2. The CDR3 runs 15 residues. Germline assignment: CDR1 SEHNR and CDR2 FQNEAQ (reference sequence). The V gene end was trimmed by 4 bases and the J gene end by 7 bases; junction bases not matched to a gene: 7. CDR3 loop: CASSWILAGVNEQFF. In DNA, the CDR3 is TGTGCCAGCAGCTGGATCCTAGCGGGAGTAAATGAGCAGTTCTTC.

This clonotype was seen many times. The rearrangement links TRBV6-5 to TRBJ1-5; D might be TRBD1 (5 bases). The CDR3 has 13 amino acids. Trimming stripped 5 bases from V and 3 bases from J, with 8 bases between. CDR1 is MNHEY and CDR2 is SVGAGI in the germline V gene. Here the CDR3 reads CASSDRSNQPQHF. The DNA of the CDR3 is TGTGCCAGCAGTGACAGATCCAATCAGCCCCAGCATTTT.